The entry below describes one T cell receptor (beta chain). Its antigen is currently unknown. These data originate in a study of T-cell memory formation after mild COVID-19. The study, taken as a whole, reports: Pre-infection memory carried some responding clones, suggesting that cross-reactive memory joined. Clones from the second wave (peaking day 37) had unconfirmed SARS-CoV-2 specificity. Of the contracting clones, CD4+ ones lay mainly in CM and EM, and CD8+ ones in EMRA.

CDR3 length: 14 residues. V lost 5 bases and J lost 1; bases outside the gene matches: 4. Per the germline V gene, CDR1 is SEHNR and CDR2 is FQNEAQ (reference sequence). It was 5'RACE with constant-segment primers that produced the TCR alpha and TCR beta cDNA libraries, which carried sample barcodes and UMIs. TCRdb itself ran the 5' RACE reads through MiXCR, one entry per CDR3 protein. The table has roughly 240,000 distinct CDR3 sequences, 15% seen once; the top ten hold 2.1%. Sequenced sample: PBMCs or a T cell subset sorted from them (not recorded which). The sequence came from an adult woman who had mild COVID-19 (a few samples of this study predate the infection). Cell type and time point are not known. The V call is TRBV7-9, the J call TRBJ1-1; 7 bases line up with TRBD1. The CDR3, as DNA: TGTGCCAGCAGCATGGGACAGACGAACACTGAAGCTTTCTTT. This sequence encodes CASSMGQTNTEAFF. Combining the CDR3 with reference TRBV7-9 and TRBJ1-1 gives the whole variable domain DTGVSQNPRHKITKRGQNVTFRCDPISEHNRLYWYRQTLGQGPEFLTYFQNEAQLEKSRLLSDRFSAERPKGSFSTLEIQRTEQGDSAMYLCASSMGQTNTEAFFGQGTRLTVV.